The sequence of this TCR beta chain was determined in a study of cytomegalovirus exposure and HLA in healthy donors. Study-level information: Around 180 million T cells yielded under 130 million unique TCR beta sequences in earlier analysis. Overall study results and limits: Indistinguishable V segments such as TRBV6-2 and TRBV6-3 were excluded. The authors later found most CMV-associated TCR beta chains appeared HLA-restricted. In a later analysis, V- and J-gene trimming of beta chains associated with a DCLRE1C missense variant, replicated independently.

The PCR employed 60 Vbeta primers together with 13 Jbeta primers. TCRdb's table, derived via immunoSEQ multiplex PCR, lists solely in-frame clones and lacks some. The top ten hold about 2% of the sample, which has roughly 130,000 clones, about 79% seen once. There are 10 residues in the CDR3. The V and J ends lost 6 bases and 9 bases respectively, with 11 bases between them. Germline V lookup: CDR1 DFQATT, CDR2 SNEGSKA (reference sequence). In the case of this clone: Its antigen is currently unknown.

Sequencing was carried out using PBMCs. This chain uses TRBV20-1 with TRBJ2-5, with D perhaps matching TRBD1 (5 bases). The TCR sequence derives from a man aged 18 to 29 in good health and CMV-seronegative. CDR3 coding DNA: TGCAGTGCCCCGGACAAGTCCCAGTACTTC. Amino acid sequence: CSAPDKSQYF.